Shown below are 15 T cell receptor beta chains from a single sample sequenced in a study of control samples from healthy donors and cancer patients (dated by TCRdb to about 2020). The library relied on the immunoSEQ multiplex PCR assay. TCRdb re-hosts the immuneACCESS table, in-frame sequences only. Its copies lack some clones; in the studies checked, an unresolved V gene accounts for under half of them, and the cause for the rest is not known. This sample holds roughly 370,000 clones; 75% to 95% were observed only once. Of the sample, more than 6% is held by the ten largest clones. The sequencing input was PBMCs. These TCRs come from a man aged 40-50 years with head and neck cancer.

This chain connects TRBV11-2 to TRBJ1-2, with D unresolved. Looked up from germline, CDR1 is SGHAT and CDR2 is FQNNGV. V was cut by 1 base and J by 4 bases, with 10 bases left in between. The CDR3 is 14 amino acids. CDR3 residues: CASSLALSFYGYTF. The CDR3 DNA reads as TGTGCCAGCAGCTTAGCCCTATCGTTCTATGGCTACACCTTC.

The chain recombines TRBV5-4 with TRBJ1-1; D is unresolved. The CDR3 is made up of 15 amino acids. The germline CDR1 and CDR2 sequences are SGHNT and YYREEE (reference sequence). The V gene lost 1 base and the J gene lost 1 base, with 11 bases spanning the gap. This chain's CDR3 is CASSLTTKQNTEAFF. CDR3 DNA: TGTGCCAGCAGCTTGACTACGAAACAGAACACTGAAGCTTTCTTT.

This clone appeared once. This CDR3 reads CASSLGQWSSYEQYF. The CDR3 coding sequence is TGCGCCAGCAGCTTGGGACAGTGGAGCTCCTACGAGCAGTACTTC. This chain links TRBV5-1 with TRBJ2-7; the D gene is possibly TRBD1 (5 bases). The CDR3 is 15 amino acids. Germline CDR1 SGHRS, CDR2 YFSETQ. V was pared by 0 bases and J by 0 bases, with 10 bases between.

The chain carries TRBV10-1 and TRBJ2-3; D gene ambiguous. The V end was cut by 2 bases, the J end by 3 bases, with 6 bases between. The CDR3 extends over 13 amino acids. CDR1 is WNHNN, CDR2 SYGVQD, per germline (reference sequence). Here the CDR3 reads CASSEGTTDTQYF. The CDR3 DNA follows: TGCGCCAGCAGTGAGGGAACTACAGATACGCAGTATTTT.

This rearrangement joins TRBV30 to TRBJ1-4, with 8 nucleotides matching TRBD1. V shed 5 bases and J 0 bases; nucleotides not matched to a gene: 11. From germline, CDR1 is GTSNPN and CDR2 SVGIG (reference sequence). CDR3 size: 17 residues. The CDR3 DNA sequence: TGTGCCTGGGAAACCGGGACAGGCCACGCAACTAATGAAAAACTGTTTTTT. Translating gives CAWETGTGHATNEKLFF.

The gene calls are TRBV10-3 and TRBJ2-7, with D perhaps matching TRBD1 or TRBD2 (5 bases each). V shed 6 bases and J shed 2 bases, with 14 bases lying between them. The CDR3 runs 14 residues. Germline V lookup: CDR1 ENHRY, CDR2 SYGVKD. This chain's CDR3 is CAIRPGTYPYEQYF. The DNA of the CDR3 is TGTGCCATCAGGCCTGGGACGTATCCCTACGAGCAGTACTTC.

This chain links TRBV19 with TRBJ2-3; 9 bases are shared with TRBD2. This CDR3 has 17 residues. V shed 4 bases and J 2 bases; nucleotides not matched to a gene: 10. Germline assignment: CDR1 LNHDA and CDR2 SQIVND (reference sequence). CDR3 in amino acids: CASSTRATSGLTDTQYF. The CDR3 nucleotides are TGTGCCAGTAGTACCCGTGCGACTAGCGGCCTCACAGATACGCAGTATTTT. Full variable domain (outside the CDR3, taken from reference TRBV19 and TRBJ2-3): DGGITQSPKYLFRKEGQNVTLSCEQNLNHDAMYWYRQDPGQGLRLIYYSQIVNDFQKGDIAEGYSVSREKKESFPLTVTSAQKNPTAFYLCASSTRATSGLTDTQYFGPGTRLTVL.

The rearrangement uses TRBV11-2 and TRBJ2-2; a weak D match, TRBD2 (6 bases). V shed 2 bases and J shed 6 bases, with 10 bases lying between them. This CDR3 has 14 amino acids. Germline V gene lookup returns CDR1 SGHAT and CDR2 FQNNGV. As DNA, the CDR3 is TGTGCCAGCAGCTTAATAAGGGAGGCCGGGGAGCTGTTTTTT. Its translation: CASSLIREAGELFF.

The chain couples TRBV29-1 to TRBJ1-1, with TRBD1 as a possible D gene (6 bases). This CDR3 has 12 amino acids. Germline-derived CDR1 and CDR2 are SQVTM and ANQGSEA. V was pared by 6 bases and J by 7 bases, with 15 bases between. The CDR3 loop is CSVYREEGEAFF. The CDR3 bases are TGCAGCGTCTACAGGGAGGAGGGTGAAGCTTTCTTT.

The J gene is TRBJ2-5, the V gene TRBV5-3; unclear D gene. TRBV5-3 is treated as an ORF (open reading frame) with a function not yet certain. With 0 bases removed from V and 0 bases from J, the gap between germline ends came to 6 bases. The CDR3 length is 14 residues. The CDR3 here is CARSLGDNQETQYF. DNA of the CDR3: TGTGCCAGAAGCTTGGGCGACAACCAAGAGACCCAGTACTTC.

With regard to this clone: One junction end does not reproduce the germline sequence, and a read error may be involved. V and J are TRBV7-7 and TRBJ2-2; 7 bases are a match to TRBD2. The CDR3 spans 16 residues. The germline CDR1 and CDR2 sequences are SSHAT and FNYEAQ (reference sequence). CDR3 residues: CASSPRAGLNTGELFF. DNA for the CDR3: TGTGCTAGCAGCCCAAGAGCGGGACTTAACACCGGGGAGCTGTTTTTT.

This chain joins TRBV7-9 and TRBJ2-7, with no clear D. The CDR3 extends over 15 amino acids. Germline V CDR1 and CDR2: SEHNR, FQNEAQ (reference sequence). V dropped 5 bases and J dropped 0 bases, with 14 bases sitting between them. CDR3 in amino acids: CASSSPDWSSYEQYF. The CDR3 region has the DNA TGTGCCAGCAGCAGCCCCGACTGGAGCTCCTACGAGCAGTACTTC. Full variable domain (outside the CDR3, taken from reference TRBV7-9 and TRBJ2-7): DTGVSQNPRHKITKRGQNVTFRCDPISEHNRLYWYRQTLGQGPEFLTYFQNEAQLEKSRLLSDRFSAERPKGSFSTLEIQRTEQGDSAMYLCASSSPDWSSYEQYFGPGTRLTVT.

The gene calls are TRBV30 and TRBJ1-2; 7 bases fit TRBD1. Trimming cost V 0 bases and J 2 bases; bases outside gene matches: 18. The CDR3 is 19 amino acids. Germline V CDR1 and CDR2: GTSNPN, SVGIG (reference sequence). The CDR3 bases are TGTGCCTGGAGTGTACGTACTTTGTCTAGGGCAGGGGGAAACTATGGCTACACCTTC. Its protein is CAWSVRTLSRAGGNYGYTF.

This sequence joins TRBV5-1 and TRBJ2-1, with 9 positions matching TRBD2. Trimming took 6 bases from V and 6 from J; bases not matched to a gene: 16. The V gene's germline CDR1 is SGHRS and CDR2 YFSETQ. This CDR3 contains 17 residues. This CDR3 is CASTLGASGKLGNEQFF. The CDR3 DNA sequence: TGCGCCAGCACCCTTGGGGCTAGCGGGAAGCTGGGCAATGAGCAGTTCTTC.

The chain combines TRBV28 with TRBJ1-5, with 8 positions matching TRBD1. The CDR3 is 15 residues long. V trimming: 2 bases; J trimming: 8 bases; junction bases outside the gene matches: 8. Germline CDR1 reads MDHEN; CDR2 reads SYDVKM. In DNA, the CDR3 is TGTGCCAGCAGTTTAACAGGACAGGGAATAAAGCCCCAGCATTTT. This sequence encodes CASSLTGQGIKPQHF.